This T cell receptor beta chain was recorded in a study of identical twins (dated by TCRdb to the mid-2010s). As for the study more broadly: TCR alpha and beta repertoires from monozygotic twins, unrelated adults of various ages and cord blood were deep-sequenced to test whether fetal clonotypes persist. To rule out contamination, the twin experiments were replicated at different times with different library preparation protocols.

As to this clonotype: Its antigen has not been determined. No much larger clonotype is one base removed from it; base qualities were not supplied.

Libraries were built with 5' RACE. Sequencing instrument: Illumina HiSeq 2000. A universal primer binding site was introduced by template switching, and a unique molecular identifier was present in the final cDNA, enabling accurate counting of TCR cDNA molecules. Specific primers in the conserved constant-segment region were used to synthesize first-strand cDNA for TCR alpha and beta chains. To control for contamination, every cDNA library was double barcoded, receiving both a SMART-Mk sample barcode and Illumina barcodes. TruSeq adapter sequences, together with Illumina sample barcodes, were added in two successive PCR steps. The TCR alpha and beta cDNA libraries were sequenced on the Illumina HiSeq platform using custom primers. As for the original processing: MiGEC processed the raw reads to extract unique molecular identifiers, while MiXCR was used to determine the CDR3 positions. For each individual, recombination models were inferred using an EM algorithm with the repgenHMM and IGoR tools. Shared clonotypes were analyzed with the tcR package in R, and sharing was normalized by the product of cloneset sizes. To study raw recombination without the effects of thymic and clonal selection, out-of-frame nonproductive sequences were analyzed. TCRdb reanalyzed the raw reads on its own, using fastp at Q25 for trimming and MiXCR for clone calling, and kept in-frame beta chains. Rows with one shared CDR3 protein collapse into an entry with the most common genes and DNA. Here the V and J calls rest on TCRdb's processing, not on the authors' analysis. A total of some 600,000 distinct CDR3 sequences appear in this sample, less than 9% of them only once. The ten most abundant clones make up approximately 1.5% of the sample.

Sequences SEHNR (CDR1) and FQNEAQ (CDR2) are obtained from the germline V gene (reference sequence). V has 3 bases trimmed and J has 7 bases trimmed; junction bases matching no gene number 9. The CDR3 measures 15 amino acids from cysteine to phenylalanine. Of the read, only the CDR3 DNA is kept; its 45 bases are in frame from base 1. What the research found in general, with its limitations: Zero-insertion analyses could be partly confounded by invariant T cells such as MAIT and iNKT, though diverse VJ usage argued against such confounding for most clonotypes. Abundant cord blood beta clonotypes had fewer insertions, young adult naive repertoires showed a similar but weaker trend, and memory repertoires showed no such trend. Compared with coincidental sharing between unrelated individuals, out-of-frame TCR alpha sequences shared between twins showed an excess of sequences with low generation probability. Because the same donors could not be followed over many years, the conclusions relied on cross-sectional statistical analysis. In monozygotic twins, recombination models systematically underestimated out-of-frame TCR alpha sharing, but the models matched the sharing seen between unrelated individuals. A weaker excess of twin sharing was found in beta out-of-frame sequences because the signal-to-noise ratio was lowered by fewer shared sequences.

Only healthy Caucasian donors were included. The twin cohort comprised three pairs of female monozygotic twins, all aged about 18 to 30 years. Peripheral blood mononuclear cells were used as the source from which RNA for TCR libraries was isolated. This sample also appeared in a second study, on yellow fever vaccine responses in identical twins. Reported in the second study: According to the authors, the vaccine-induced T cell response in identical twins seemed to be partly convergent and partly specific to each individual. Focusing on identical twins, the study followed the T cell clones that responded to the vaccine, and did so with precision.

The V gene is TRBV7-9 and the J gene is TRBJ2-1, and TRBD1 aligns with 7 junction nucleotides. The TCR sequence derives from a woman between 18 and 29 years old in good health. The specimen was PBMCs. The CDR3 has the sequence CASSFPYRGVNEQFF. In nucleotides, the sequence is TGTGCCAGCAGCTTCCCCTACAGGGGAGTTAATGAGCAGTTCTTC.